The T cell receptor (beta chain) described here comes from a study of identical twins (dated by TCRdb to the mid-2010s). Notes on the research overall: To test whether fetal clonotypes persist, the study used deep sequencing on TCR alpha and beta repertoires from monozygotic twins, unrelated adults of various ages, and cord blood. To rule out contamination, replicate twin experiments were performed at different times with different library preparation protocols.

Only healthy Caucasian donors were included. Three pairs of female monozygotic twins, all aged about 18 to 30 years, made up the twin cohort. RNA for TCR libraries was isolated from peripheral blood mononuclear cells. Study-level results and caveats: Abundant cord blood beta clonotypes carried fewer insertions; young adult naive repertoires showed a weaker similar trend, while memory repertoires showed none. Invariant T cells such as MAIT and iNKT could partly confound zero-insertion analyses, although diverse VJ usage argued against such confounding for most clonotypes. Compared with coincidental sharing between unrelated individuals, out-of-frame TCR alpha sequences shared between twins had an excess of sequences with low generation probability. The excess sharing between twins in beta out-of-frame sequences was weaker because fewer shared sequences reduced the signal-to-noise ratio. Out-of-frame TCR alpha sharing in monozygotic twins was systematically underestimated by recombination models, whereas sharing between unrelated individuals was in agreement with the recombination models. Because the same donors could not be followed over many years, the conclusions depended on cross-sectional statistical analysis.

The table lists this clonotype with many counts. Its antigen is unknown. Per-base quality was not reported, and no clone a single base away is much larger than it. V is clipped by 1 base and J by 1 base, and the sequence between their germline boundaries is 10 bases long. CDR1 SGHVS and CDR2 FNYEAQ were looked up in the germline V gene. The CDR3 runs 15 residues from the cysteine to the phenylalanine. Solely the CDR3 DNA is kept, with 45 bases framed from the first base. The receptor library was made with 5' RACE. The listed sequencing device is Illumina HiSeq 2000. Template switching introduced a universal primer binding site; the final cDNA contained a unique molecular identifier, enabling accurate counting of TCR cDNA molecules. Specific primers in the conserved constant-segment region were used to synthesize first-strand cDNA for the TCR alpha and beta chains. Each cDNA library was double barcoded, with a SMART-Mk sample barcode plus Illumina barcodes, to control for contamination. TruSeq adapter sequences along with Illumina sample barcodes were introduced in two successive PCR steps. The TCR alpha and beta cDNA libraries were sequenced on the Illumina HiSeq platform using custom primers. The authors processed their data as follows. Raw reads were processed with MiGEC to extract unique molecular identifiers, and MiXCR was used to determine CDR3 positions. For each individual, recombination models were inferred using an EM algorithm with the repgenHMM and IGoR tools. The tcR package in R was used for shared clonotype analysis, with sharing normalized by the product of cloneset sizes. Out-of-frame nonproductive sequences were analyzed to study raw recombination free of thymic and clonal selection effects. TCRdb took the public reads, trimmed them with fastp at Q25, ran MiXCR for clone calling and kept in-frame beta chains. Rows with a matching CDR3 protein are joined into one entry that keeps the most common DNA and genes. TCRdb's processing, not the authors', yielded these V and J calls. The sample has 550,000 to 800,000 distinct CDR3 sequences on record, 7.1% of them singletons. The ten most abundant clones make up 1.6% of the sample.

These data also featured in a second study, about yellow fever vaccine responses in identical twins. In that second paper, the authors write: According to the authors, in identical twins the way T cells responded to vaccination appeared partly convergent and partly personalized. In identical twins, the study followed T cell clones that responded to the vaccine with precision.

The sequenced sample consisted of PBMCs. The clonotype was recovered from a woman aged 18-29 years in good health. This sequence uses TRBV7-6 and TRBJ1-1, with no confident D gene call. For the CDR3, the sequence is CASSLEPGENTEAFF. The DNA reads TGTGCCAGCAGCTTAGAACCGGGTGAGAACACTGAAGCTTTCTTT.